This TCR beta chain was sequenced in a study of blood T cells in healthy people across ages. Each individual donor underwent a draw of about 9.1 milliliters of peripheral blood. In the case of this clonotype: Antigen unknown.

The CDR3 sequence is 15 residues long. V lost 6 bases and J lost 10, with 22 bases in between. In germline, CDR1 is MDHEN, CDR2 SYDVKM. For the second PCR, which ran for roughly 7 to 11 cycles, a sample-barcoded 5' primer and a J-beta primer mix were used. All samples gave at least 2.5 million CDR3-containing paired-end reads. TCRdb analysed the 5' RACE reads with MiXCR anew, one entry per CDR3 protein. In the table there are fewer than 800,000 distinct CDR3 sequences, around 20% of which are singletons. General observations from the study: A strong correlation between TCR beta diversity and naive T cell percentage was seen. While age rose, TCR beta diversity per million T cells dropped in a roughly linear way.

This receptor was obtained from an older man in good health. The chain couples TRBV28 to TRBJ2-1; D might be TRBD1 (7 bases). The material sequenced was blood. This CDR3 is CASRSSGAGGQEQFF. DNA for the CDR3: TGTGCCAGCAGGTCCAGTGGGGCAGGGGGGCAGGAGCAGTTCTTC.